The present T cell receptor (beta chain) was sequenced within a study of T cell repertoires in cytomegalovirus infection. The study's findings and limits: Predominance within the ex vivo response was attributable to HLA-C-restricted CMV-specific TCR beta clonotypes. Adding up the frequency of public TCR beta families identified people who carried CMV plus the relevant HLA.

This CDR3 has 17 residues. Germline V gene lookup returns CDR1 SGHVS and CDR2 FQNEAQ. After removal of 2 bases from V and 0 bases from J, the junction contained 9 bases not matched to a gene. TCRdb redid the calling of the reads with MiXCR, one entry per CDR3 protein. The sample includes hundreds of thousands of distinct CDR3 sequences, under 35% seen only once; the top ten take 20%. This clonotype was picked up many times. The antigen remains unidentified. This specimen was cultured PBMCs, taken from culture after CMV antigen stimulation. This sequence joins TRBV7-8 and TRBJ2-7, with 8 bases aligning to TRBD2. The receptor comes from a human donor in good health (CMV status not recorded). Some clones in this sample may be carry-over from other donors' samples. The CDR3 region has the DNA TGTGCCAGCAGCTTAAGGCCGGGACTAGAAAGCTCCTACGAGCAGTACTTC. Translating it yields CASSLRPGLESSYEQYF.